Sequencing of this TCR beta chain was carried out in a study of T-cell reconstitution after alpha-beta-depleted transplantation in children (dated by TCRdb to the mid-2010s). For the study in its entirety: Using TCR repertoire profiling, the study quantitatively followed how T-cell immune reconstitution unfolded in children after TCRalphabeta/CD19-depleted allogeneic hematopoietic cell transplantation.

The intended sense of this specimen's treatment or condition label: allogeneic hematopoietic cell transplantation with graft depleted of TCRalphabeta T cells and CD19 B cells. Transplant recipients were children who received TCRalphabeta/CD19-depleted allogeneic hematopoietic cell grafts. The library was produced with PCR. Instrument used: Illumina HiSeq 2500. TCR libraries were prepared with molecular barcoding, using unique molecular identifiers to normalize TCRbeta repertoire quantification. TCRdb reworked the public reads: Q25 trimming with fastp, MiXCR clone assembly, productive beta chains retained. Each entry merges the rows of one CDR3 protein and shows their most common DNA and genes. In this sample the table shows 500,000 to 750,000 distinct CDR3 sequences, approximately 13% of which occur a single time. The ten largest account for about 2.2% of the sample. Broader findings and caveats from the paper: Apparently early alphabetaT-cell count recovery about two months after transplant reportedly relied on only several hundred rapidly expanded clones derived from non-depleted graft cells. In some patients, the high TCRbeta diversity seen at day 60 was put down to recipient T cells and intrathymic progenitors that had survived conditioning. The frequencies of hyperexpanded clones fell over the following months, and after one year, T-cell counts and TCRbeta diversity were mostly attributed to newly produced T cells.

Regarding this clonotype: Its antigen is not yet known. It has no much larger one-base neighbor in the sample; base qualities were not kept.

The CDR1 and CDR2 encoded by the germline V gene (reference sequence) are LNHNV and YYDKDF. Ends trimmed: V by 0 bases, J by 9 bases; bases unmatched to a gene: 5. The CDR3 sequence holds 16 residues, the cysteine and phenylalanine included. The CDR3 DNA has 48 bases and is translated from base 1. Sequenced here: PBMCs, mostly from graft donor cells, sampled 360 days after TCRalphabeta/CD19-depleted stem cell transplant. This sequence was found in a male patient younger than 18 who had a stem cell transplant for acute myeloid leukemia, so the T cells may come from the graft donor. The V gene is TRBV15 and the J gene is TRBJ2-1; the central 13 bases match TRBD2. The CDR3: CATSRDIRLAGGEQFF. The DNA is TGTGCCACCAGCAGAGATATAAGACTAGCGGGAGGTGAGCAGTTCTTC.